A single T cell receptor beta chain is shown here with its context. The data were taken from a study of blood T cell repertoires in COVID-19. Method: immunoSEQ multiplex PCR; TCRdb's copy keeps in-frame clones and lacks some. Of about 24,000 clones in the sample, roughly 91% were seen once. The germline V gene encodes CDR1 MNHEY and CDR2 SMNVEV (reference sequence). V was pared by 3 bases and J by 0 bases, with 14 bases between. This CDR3 comprises 17 residues. Input material: peripheral blood. The TCR originated in a man aged 65-85 years with COVID-19, enrolled during active disease. The chain joins TRBV27 to TRBJ2-2; maybe TRBD2 (5 bases). CDR3 sequence: CASSFGLTYANTGELFF. The CDR3 bases are TGTGCCAGCAGTTTCGGACTCACCTACGCGAACACCGGGGAGCTGTTTTTT.